This TCR beta chain emerged from a study of blood T cell repertoires in COVID-19. Study in general: Donors in the United States, Italy and Spain gave samples during acute or convalescent COVID-19. From T cells, B-cell-depleted T cells, or PBMCs came the material, which was cDNA or gDNA.

The germline V gene encodes CDR1 LNHNV and CDR2 YYDKDF (reference sequence). V dropped 3 bases and J dropped 8; count of bases not matched to a gene: 11. The CDR3 contains 17 residues. Under the authors' procedure: It was from reference gene primer amplification that nucleated cell counts were estimated. TCRdb's copy holds only in-frame clones and misses some; the assay was immunoSEQ multiplex PCR. V and J calls and clone size are as listed in that table; D and trimming were resolved from the DNA. The table lists hundreds of thousands of clones, 87% of them singletons. This sequence joins TRBV15 and TRBJ2-1; 12 nucleotides line up with TRBD1. Sequencing was carried out using peripheral blood. This receptor was obtained from a man aged 55 to 69 who had recovered from COVID-19. CDR3 DNA sequence: TGTGCCACCAGCAGGGATTCTACCGGGACAGGGGGCGATGAGCAGTTCTTC. It codes for CATSRDSTGTGGDEQFF.